This T cell receptor beta chain is drawn from a study of T-cell memory formation after mild COVID-19 (dated by TCRdb to about 2021). Study-level background: Most TCR sequence clusters were specific to one of the two donors. Two young, previously healthy adult volunteers, one female and one male, were included in the cohort. T-cell clones expanding and contracting after mild COVID-19 in two donors were tracked by longitudinal TCRalpha and TCRbeta repertoire sequencing. What the authors observed across the whole study: Balanced CD4/CD8 phenotypes were observed for clones contracting from day 15 to 85, whereas a bias towards CD4+ was observed for a second wave of clones expanding from day 15 to 37. Contracting CD4+ clones were found mainly in CM and EM memory subsets, while CD8+ clones were enriched in EMRA. Some responding clones were detected in pre-infection memory, which suggested that pre-existing cross-reactive memory T cells had joined the SARS-CoV-2 response. SARS-CoV-2 specificity of the second-wave clones peaking on day 37 was not confirmed. The study included only a couple of mild cases, and larger cohorts that include severe cases with pre-infection samples were judged to be necessary.

The CDR3 measures 16 amino acids from cysteine to phenylalanine. Just the 48-base CDR3 DNA is kept, in frame starting at base 1. CDR1 and CDR2 are drawn from the germline V gene: MGHRA, YSYEKL. The germline V and J ends show losses of 0 bases and 5 bases respectively, and no gene match explains 4 bases of the junction. Ficoll-Paque density gradient centrifugation was the method used to isolate PBMCs. This clonotype has at least ten counts. Its antigen is not yet known. The input lacks base qualities; no much larger clone sits a single base away. The sequencer was an Illumina NovaSeq 6000. Using 5'RACE with constant-segment primers, TCRalpha and TCRbeta cDNA libraries were constructed, with sample barcodes and unique molecular identifiers added in the process. Trizol reagent was used to extract RNA from every sample. Library amplification was performed in two PCR steps, and a second sample barcode and Illumina TruSeq adapters were introduced in the second step. Libraries were sequenced on an Illumina NovaSeq with 2 x 150 bp paired-end reads. Per the authors' processing: Demultiplexing of reads and collapsing into UMI-guided consensus sequences were performed with migec v1.2.7. Using mixcr v2.1.11, UMI consensuses were aligned to TRA and TRB V and J templates and then assembled into clonotypes. Clonotypes were classified as expanded or contracted when called significant by both edgeR and NoisET, with noise models trained on biological replicates. For edgeR calls, the thresholds were a false discovery rate-adjusted p below 0.01 and a log2 fold-change of 1. PCA with hierarchical clustering of max-normalized trajectories of the 1000 most abundant clonotypes was used as exploratory dynamics analysis. Separately sequenced CD4+ and CD8+ repertoires were used to assign the CD4 or CD8 phenotype of responding clones. Starting from the raw public reads, TCRdb applied fastp trimming at Q25, assembled clones with MiXCR and retained in-frame beta chains. Rows are unified per CDR3 protein, each entry keeping the most common DNA and genes. For this entry, the V and J calls and clone size follow TCRdb and not the study's own pipeline. This sample holds hundreds of thousands of distinct CDR3 sequences; about a sixth were observed only once. About 12% of the sample is held by the ten biggest clonotypes.

This sequence was found in an adult woman who had mild COVID-19 (a few samples of this study predate the infection). The sample titles of this study are shuffled in the database, so cell type and time point are left out; the donor was told from shared clones. Recombination connected TRBV4-1 to TRBJ2-1; 10 of the junction bases match TRBD2. The sequenced material came from PBMCs or a T cell subset sorted from them (not recorded which). The DNA reads TGCGCCAGCAGCCAAGATCTTACTAGCGGGAACAATGAGCAGTTCTTC. Its protein is CASSQDLTSGNNEQFF.